This T cell receptor (beta chain) was sequenced in a study of T cell changes during pregnancy in multiple sclerosis. This table comes from immunoSEQ multiplex PCR, and its TCRdb copy is limited to in-frame clones, with some not included. The table shows approximately 72,000 clones, with around 90% occurring only once. Germline values: CDR1 MRHNA, CDR2 SNTAGT. Germline trimming cut 7 bases from V and 9 bases from J; bases unmatched to any gene: 3. This CDR3 region has 13 residues. The sequences come from peripheral blood, collected in the first trimester of pregnancy. The clonotype originates from a female donor in good health, enrolled as a control in a pregnancy study. The chain uses TRBV6-4 and TRBJ2-1; 13 nucleotides align to TRBD2. CDR3 protein: CASNGLAGVEQFF. CDR3 in DNA: TGTGCCAGCAATGGACTAGCGGGAGTTGAGCAGTTCTTC.